This T cell receptor (beta chain) was sequenced during a study of blood T cell repertoires in COVID-19. Authors' processing steps: Using reference gene primer amplification, nucleated cell counts were estimated. Libraries were prepared by immunoSEQ multiplex PCR; TCRdb keeps only in-frame clonotypes and omits some of them. V and J calls and clone size are as listed in that table; D and trimming were resolved from the DNA. The sample lists 150,000 to 200,000 clones; around 87% were seen once. Per the germline V gene, CDR1 is SGHNT and CDR2 is YYREEE (reference sequence). The V gene lost 0 bases and the J gene lost 0 bases, with 9 bases spanning the gap. The CDR3 covers 15 residues. A single count supports this clone.

Sequencing used peripheral blood. This receptor was obtained from a woman aged 30 to 39 with active or convalescent COVID-19. The chain links TRBV5-4 to TRBJ1-2, with D unclear. The CDR3 here is CASSLAGGSNYGYTF. As DNA, the CDR3 is TGTGCCAGCAGCTTGGCTGGCGGCTCTAACTATGGCTACACCTTC.